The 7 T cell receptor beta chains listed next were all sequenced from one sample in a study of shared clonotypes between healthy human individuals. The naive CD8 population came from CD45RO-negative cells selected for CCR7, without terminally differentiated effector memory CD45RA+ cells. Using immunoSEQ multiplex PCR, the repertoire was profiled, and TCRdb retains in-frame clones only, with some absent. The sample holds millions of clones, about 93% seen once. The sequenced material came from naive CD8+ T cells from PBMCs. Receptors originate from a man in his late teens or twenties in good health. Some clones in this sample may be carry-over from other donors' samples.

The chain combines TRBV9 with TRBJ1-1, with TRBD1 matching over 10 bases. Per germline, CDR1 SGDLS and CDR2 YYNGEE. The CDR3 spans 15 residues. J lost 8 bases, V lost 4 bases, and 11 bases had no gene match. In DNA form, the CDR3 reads TGTGCCAGCAGCACCCAGGGACAGGGGAACGGCGAAGCTTTCTTT. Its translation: CASSTQGQGNGEAFF.

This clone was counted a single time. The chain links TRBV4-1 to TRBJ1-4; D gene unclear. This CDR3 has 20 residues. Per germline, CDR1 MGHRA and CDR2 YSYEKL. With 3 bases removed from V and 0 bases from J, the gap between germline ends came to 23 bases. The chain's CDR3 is CASSQRTEGDLLATNEKLFF. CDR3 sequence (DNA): TGCGCCAGCAGCCAGAGGACGGAAGGAGACTTACTCGCAACTAATGAAAAACTGTTTTTT.

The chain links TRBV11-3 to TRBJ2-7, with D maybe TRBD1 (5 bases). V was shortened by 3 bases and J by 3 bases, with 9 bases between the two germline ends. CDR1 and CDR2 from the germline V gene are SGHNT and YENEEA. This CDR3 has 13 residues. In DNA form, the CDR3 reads TGTGCCAGCAGCTTCGCCCAGGGCTACGAGCAGTACTTC. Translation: CASSFAQGYEQYF.

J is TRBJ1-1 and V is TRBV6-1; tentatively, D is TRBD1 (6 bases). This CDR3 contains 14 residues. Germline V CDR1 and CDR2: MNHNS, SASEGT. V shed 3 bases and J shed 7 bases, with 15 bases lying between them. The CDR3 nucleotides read TGTGCCAGCAGTGAGGGGGCGCCAGGTATTGAAGCTTTCTTT. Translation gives CASSEGAPGIEAFF.

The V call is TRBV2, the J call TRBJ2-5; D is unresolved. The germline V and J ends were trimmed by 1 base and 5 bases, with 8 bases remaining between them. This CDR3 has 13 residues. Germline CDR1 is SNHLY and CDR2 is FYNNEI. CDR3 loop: CASSEVIRETQYF. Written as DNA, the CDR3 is TGTGCCAGCAGTGAAGTAATCCGGGAGACCCAGTACTTC.

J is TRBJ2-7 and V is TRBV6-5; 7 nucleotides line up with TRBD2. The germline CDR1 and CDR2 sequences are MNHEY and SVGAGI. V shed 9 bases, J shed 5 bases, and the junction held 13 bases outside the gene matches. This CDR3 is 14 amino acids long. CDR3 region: CASWGGPASDEQYF. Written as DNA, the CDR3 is TGTGCCAGTTGGGGAGGGCCAGCGTCTGACGAGCAGTACTTC.

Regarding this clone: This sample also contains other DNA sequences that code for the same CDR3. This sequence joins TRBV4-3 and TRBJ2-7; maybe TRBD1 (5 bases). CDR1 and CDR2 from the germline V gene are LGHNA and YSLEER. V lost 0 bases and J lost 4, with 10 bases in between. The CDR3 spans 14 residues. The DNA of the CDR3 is TGCGCCAGCAGCCAAGACCGGCAGGGATACGAGCAGTACTTC. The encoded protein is CASSQDRQGYEQYF.